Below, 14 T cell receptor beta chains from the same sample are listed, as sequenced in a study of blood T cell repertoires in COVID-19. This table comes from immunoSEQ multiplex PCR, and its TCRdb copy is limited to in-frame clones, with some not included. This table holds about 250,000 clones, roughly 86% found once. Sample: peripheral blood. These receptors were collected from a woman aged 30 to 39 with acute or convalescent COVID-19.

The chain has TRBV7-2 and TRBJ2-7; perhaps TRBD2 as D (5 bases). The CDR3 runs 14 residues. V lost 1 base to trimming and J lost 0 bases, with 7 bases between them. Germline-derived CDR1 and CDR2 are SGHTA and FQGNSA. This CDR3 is CASSLETISYEQYF. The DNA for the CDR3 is TGTGCCAGCAGCTTAGAGACTATCTCCTACGAGCAGTACTTC.

The CDR3 DNA sequence: TGTGCCAGCAGTGAACCGGGCACCGGGGAGCTGTTTTTT. Its translation: CASSEPGTGELFF. The chain is built from TRBV6-4 and TRBJ2-2, with D hard to call. Trimming pared 3 bases from V and 4 bases from J, leaving 6 bases between. The CDR3 contains 13 residues. Germline assignment: CDR1 MRHNA and CDR2 SNTAGT.

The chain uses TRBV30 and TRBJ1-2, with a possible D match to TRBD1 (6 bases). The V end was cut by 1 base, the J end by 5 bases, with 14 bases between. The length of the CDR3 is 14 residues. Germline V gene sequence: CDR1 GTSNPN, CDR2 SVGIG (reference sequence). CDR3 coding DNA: TGTGCCTGGAGTGCTACAGGGAGGGGTTATGGCTACACCTTC. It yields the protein CAWSATGRGYGYTF.

Here the CDR3 DNA reads TGTGCCAGCAGCTACGATCCGGGGGTGGCCGTCACTGAAGCTTTCTTT. Translating gives CASSYDPGVAVTEAFF. V gene TRBV3-1 (or the pseudogene TRBV3-2) combines with J gene TRBJ1-1; possible D gene TRBD1, 5 bases. This CDR3 has 16 residues. V was shortened by 5 bases and J by 4 bases, with 20 bases between the two germline ends. Germline CDR1 and CDR2: LGHDT and YNNKEL (reference sequence).

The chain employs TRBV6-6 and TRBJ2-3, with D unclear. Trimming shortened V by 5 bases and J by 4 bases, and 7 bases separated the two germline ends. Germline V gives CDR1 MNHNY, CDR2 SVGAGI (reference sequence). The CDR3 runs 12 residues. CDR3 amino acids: CASSQIADTQYF. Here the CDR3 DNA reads TGTGCCAGCAGTCAGATAGCAGATACGCAGTATTTT.

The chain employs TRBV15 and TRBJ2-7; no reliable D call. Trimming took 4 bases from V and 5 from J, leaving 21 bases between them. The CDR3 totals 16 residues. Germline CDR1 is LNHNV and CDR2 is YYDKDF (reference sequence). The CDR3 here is CATSTAELVLFHEQYF. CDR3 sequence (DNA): TGTGCCACCAGCACCGCCGAGTTGGTCTTATTCCACGAGCAGTACTTC.

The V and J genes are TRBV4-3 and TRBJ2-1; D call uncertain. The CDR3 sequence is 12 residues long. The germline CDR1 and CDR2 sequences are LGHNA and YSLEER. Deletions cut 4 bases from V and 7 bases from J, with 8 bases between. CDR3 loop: CASSPSMNEQFF. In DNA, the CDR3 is TGCGCCAGCAGCCCATCTATGAATGAGCAGTTCTTC.

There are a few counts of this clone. This CDR3 is CASSTRGGADYGYTF. CDR3 DNA: TGCGCCAGCAGTACACGGGGGGGCGCCGACTATGGCTACACCTTC. The chain has TRBV5-1 and TRBJ1-2; D might be TRBD1 (6 bases). CDR3 size: 15 residues. V was trimmed by 5 bases and J by 3 bases, leaving 17 bases between them. Looked up from germline, CDR1 is SGHRS and CDR2 is YFSETQ.

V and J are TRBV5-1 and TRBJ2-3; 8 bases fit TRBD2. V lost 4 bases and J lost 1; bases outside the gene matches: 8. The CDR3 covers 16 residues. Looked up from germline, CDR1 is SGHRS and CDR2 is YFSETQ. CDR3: CASSPEAGARTDTQYF. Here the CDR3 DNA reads TGCGCCAGCAGCCCCGAAGCGGGAGCCCGCACAGATACGCAGTATTTT. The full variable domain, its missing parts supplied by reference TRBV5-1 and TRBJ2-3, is KAGVTQTPRYLIKTRGQQVTLSCSPISGHRSVSWYQQTPGQGLQFLFEYFSETQRNKGNFPGRFSGRQFSNSRSEMNVSTLELGDSALYLCASSPEAGARTDTQYFGPGTRLTVL.

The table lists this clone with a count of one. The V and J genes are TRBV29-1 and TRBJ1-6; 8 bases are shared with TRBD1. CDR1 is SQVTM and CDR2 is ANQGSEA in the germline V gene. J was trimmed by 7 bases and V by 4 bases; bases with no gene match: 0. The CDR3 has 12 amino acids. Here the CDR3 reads CSVGQGNSPLHF. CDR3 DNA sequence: TGCAGCGTTGGACAGGGGAATTCACCCCTCCACTTT.

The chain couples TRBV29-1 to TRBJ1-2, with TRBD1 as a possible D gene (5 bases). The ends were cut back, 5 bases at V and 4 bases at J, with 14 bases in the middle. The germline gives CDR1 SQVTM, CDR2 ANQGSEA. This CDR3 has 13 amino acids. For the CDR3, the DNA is TGCAGCGTTAGCGGGGGAGGCTTCTATGGCTACACCTTC. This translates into CSVSGGGFYGYTF. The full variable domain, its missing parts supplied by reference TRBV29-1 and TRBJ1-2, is SAVISQKPSRDICQRGTSLTIQCQVDSQVTMMFWYRQQPGQSLTLIATANQGSEATYESGFVIDKFPISRPNLTFSTLTVSNMSPEDSSIYLCSVSGGGFYGYTFGSGTRLTVV.

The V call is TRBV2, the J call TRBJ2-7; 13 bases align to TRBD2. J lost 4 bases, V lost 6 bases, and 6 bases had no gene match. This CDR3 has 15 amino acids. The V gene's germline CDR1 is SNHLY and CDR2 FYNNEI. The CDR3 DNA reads TGTGCCAGCAGCGAGGGACTAGCGGGACTGTACGAGCAGTACTTC. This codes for CASSEGLAGLYEQYF.

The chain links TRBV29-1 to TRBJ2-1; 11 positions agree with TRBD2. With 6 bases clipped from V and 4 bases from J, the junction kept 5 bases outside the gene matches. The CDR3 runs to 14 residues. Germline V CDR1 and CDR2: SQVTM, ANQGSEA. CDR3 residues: CSVRLAGLYNEQFF. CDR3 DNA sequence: TGCAGCGTAAGACTAGCGGGACTTTACAATGAGCAGTTCTTC.

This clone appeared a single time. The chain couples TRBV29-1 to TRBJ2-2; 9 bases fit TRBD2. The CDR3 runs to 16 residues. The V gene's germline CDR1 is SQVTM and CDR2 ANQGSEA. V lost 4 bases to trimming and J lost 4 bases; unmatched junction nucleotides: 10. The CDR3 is CSVAKPLAGSTGELFF. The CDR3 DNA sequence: TGCAGCGTTGCAAAGCCCCTAGCGGGATCCACCGGGGAGCTGTTTTTT.